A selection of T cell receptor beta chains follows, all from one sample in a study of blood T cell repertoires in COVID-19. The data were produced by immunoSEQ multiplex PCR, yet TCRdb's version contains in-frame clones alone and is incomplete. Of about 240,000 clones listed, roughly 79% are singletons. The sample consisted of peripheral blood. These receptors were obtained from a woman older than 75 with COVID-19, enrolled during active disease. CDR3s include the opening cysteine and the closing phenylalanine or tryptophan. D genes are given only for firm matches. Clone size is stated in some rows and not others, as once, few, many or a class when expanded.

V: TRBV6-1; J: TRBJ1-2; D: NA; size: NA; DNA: TGTGCCAGCAGTTCAGGAAACTATGGCTACACCTTC; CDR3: CASSSGNYGYTF
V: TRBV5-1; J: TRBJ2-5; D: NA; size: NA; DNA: TGCGCCAGCAGCTTGGAACAGGTGGAGACCCAGTACTTC; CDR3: CASSLEQVETQYF
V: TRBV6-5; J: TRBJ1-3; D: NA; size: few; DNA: TGTGCCAGCGCGTTTGGAAACACCATATATTTT; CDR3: CASAFGNTIYF
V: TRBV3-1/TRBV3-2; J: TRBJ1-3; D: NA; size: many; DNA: TGTGCCAGCAGCCAACTACAGGGATTTGGAAACACCATATATTTT; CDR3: CASSQLQGFGNTIYF
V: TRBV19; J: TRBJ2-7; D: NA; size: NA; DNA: TGTGCCAGTAGTCGGTCAAAGTCCTACGAGCAGTACTTC; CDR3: CASSRSKSYEQYF
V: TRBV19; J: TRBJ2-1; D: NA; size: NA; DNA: TGTGCCAGTACGGAGTCCGCGGGGCCCTACAATGAGCAGTTCTTC; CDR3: CASTESAGPYNEQFF
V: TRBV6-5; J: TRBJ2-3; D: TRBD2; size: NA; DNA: TGTGCCAGCAGACGACTAGCGGGAGGAACAGATACGCAGTATTTT; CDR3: CASRRLAGGTDTQYF
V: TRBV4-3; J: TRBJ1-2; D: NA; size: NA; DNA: TGCGCCAGCAGCCAAGATGGGGGGTCCGTATATGGCTACACCTTC; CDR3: CASSQDGGSVYGYTF
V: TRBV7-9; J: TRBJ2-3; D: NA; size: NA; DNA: TGTGCCAGCAGCCCGAAAGGGGACTCCACAGATACGCAGTATTTT; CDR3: CASSPKGDSTDTQYF
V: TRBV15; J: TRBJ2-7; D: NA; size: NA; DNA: TGTGCCACCAGCAGAGACGCGGTTCGATCCTACGAGCAGTACTTC; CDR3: CATSRDAVRSYEQYF
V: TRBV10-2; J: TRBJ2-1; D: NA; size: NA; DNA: TGCGCCAGCACTCTTGGGGGGGGCCAAAACAATGAGCAGTTCTTC; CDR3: CASTLGGGQNNEQFF
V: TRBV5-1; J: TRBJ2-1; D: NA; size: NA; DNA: TGCGCCAGCAGATTATCAAGCGGGTCAATCAATGAGCAGTTCTTC; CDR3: CASRLSSGSINEQFF
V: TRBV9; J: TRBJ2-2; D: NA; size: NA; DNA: TGTGCCAGCAGTGTAGACTACACCGGGGAGCTGTTTTTT; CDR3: CASSVDYTGELFF
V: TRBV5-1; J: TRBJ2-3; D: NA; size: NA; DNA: TGCGCCAGCAGCCGCGGGGCTAGCTTCGGGACAGATACGCAGTATTTT; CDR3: CASSRGASFGTDTQYF
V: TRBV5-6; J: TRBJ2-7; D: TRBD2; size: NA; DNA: TGTGCCAGCAACGCGGGACTAGCGGGGGCGCGGGAGCAGTACTTC; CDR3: CASNAGLAGAREQYF
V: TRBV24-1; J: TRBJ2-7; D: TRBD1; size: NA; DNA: TGTGCCACCAGTGACCTACCCAAATCCGGGACAGGGTATTCGGAGCAGTACTTC; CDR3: CATSDLPKSGTGYSEQYF
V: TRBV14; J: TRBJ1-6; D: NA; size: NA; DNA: TGTGCCAGCAGCCAGGGGTTGGGGCGTAGTTCACCCCTCCACTTT; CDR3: CASSQGLGRSSPLHF
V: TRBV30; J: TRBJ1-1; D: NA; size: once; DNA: TGTGCCTGGAGTGGGCGGGTGGGGGAAGCTTTCTTT; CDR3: CAWSGRVGEAFF
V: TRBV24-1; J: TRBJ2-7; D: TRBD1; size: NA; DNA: TGTGCCACCACCCGGGACAGAACCTACGAGCAGTACTTC; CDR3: CATTRDRTYEQYF
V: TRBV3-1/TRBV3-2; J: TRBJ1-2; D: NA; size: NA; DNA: TGTGCCAGCAGCCAAGGGGGGGACTTGGGCGGCTACACCTTC; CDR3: CASSQGGDLGGYTF
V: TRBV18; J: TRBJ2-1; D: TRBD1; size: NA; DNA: TGTGCCAGCTCACCGGGACAGTACAATGAGCAGTTCTTC; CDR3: CASSPGQYNEQFF
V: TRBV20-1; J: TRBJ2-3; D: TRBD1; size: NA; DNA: TGCAGTGCTAGTGCACAGGGGAGAAGTACGCAGTATTTT; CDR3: CSASAQGRSTQYF
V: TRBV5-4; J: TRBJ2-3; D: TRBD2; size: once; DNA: TGTGCCAGCAGCCCCCTGGGCGGGGGTCCACATACGCAGTATTTT; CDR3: CASSPLGGGPHTQYF
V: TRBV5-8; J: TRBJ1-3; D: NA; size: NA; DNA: TGTGCCAGCAGCAAAGACAGATACTCTGGAAACACCATATATTTT; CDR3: CASSKDRYSGNTIYF
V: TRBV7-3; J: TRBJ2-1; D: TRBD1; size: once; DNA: TGTGCCAGCAGCTATACAGGGGGCTCCTACAATGAGCAGTTCTTC; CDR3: CASSYTGGSYNEQFF
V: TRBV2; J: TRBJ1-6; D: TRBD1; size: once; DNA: TGTGCCAGCAGTGGCCGGGACAGCTTTAATTCACCCCTCCACTTT; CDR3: CASSGRDSFNSPLHF
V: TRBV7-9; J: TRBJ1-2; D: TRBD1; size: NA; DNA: TGTGCCAGCAGCTTAGTGGGACAGACTTTACAGGTGGACTATGGCTACACCTTC; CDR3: CASSLVGQTLQVDYGYTF
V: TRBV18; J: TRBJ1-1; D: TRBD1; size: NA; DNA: TGTGCCAGCTCACTCCAGGGGGGGAACACTGAAGCTTTCTTT; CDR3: CASSLQGGNTEAFF
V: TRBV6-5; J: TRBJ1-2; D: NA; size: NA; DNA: TGTGCCAGCAGGCGCCGGGACTATGGCTACACCTTC; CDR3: CASRRRDYGYTF
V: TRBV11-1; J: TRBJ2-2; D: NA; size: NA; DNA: TGTGCCAGCAGCCGGAAAGGGGGAGCGGCCGGGGAGCTGTTTTTT; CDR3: CASSRKGGAAGELFF
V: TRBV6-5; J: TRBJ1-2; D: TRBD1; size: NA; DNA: TGTGCCAGCAGTTATTCCGGGACAGGGAGTTCCTATGGCTACACCTTC; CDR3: CASSYSGTGSSYGYTF
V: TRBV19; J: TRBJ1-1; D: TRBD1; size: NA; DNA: TGTGCCAGTAGTGGGACAGGGATCGGAGTCGCTGAAGCTTTCTTT; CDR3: CASSGTGIGVAEAFF
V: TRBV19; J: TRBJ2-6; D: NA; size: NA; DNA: TGTGCCAGCGGTGCCCGGGACTCTGGGGCCAACGTCCTGACTTTC; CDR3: CASGARDSGANVLTF
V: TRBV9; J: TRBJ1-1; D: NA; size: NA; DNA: TGTGCCAGCAGCGTAGGTATGAACACTGAAGCTTTCTTT; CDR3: CASSVGMNTEAFF
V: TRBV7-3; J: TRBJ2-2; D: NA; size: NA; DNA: TGTGCCAGCAGCTCAACTGGACAAGCCGGGGAGCTGTTTTTT; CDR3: CASSSTGQAGELFF
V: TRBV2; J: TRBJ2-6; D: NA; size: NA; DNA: TGTGCCAGCAGTGAATCGGGGTCGGGGGCCAACGTCCTGACTTTC; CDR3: CASSESGSGANVLTF
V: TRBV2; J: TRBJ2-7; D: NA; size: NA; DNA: TGTGCCAGCAGTGAAGGTCGGGAGCAGTACTTC; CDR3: CASSEGREQYF
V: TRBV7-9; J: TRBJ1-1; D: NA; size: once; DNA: TGTGCCAGCGACAGGTTCAGTACGGGGGCTTTCTTT; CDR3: CASDRFSTGAFF
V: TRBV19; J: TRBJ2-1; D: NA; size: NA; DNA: TGTGCCAGTAGTATAGGCAGGGAAACGAGAAATGAGCAGTTCTTC; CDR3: CASSIGRETRNEQFF
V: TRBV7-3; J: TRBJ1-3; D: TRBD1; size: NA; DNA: TGTGCCAGCAGCTTAACAGGGGGCAGAGACACCATATATTTT; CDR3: CASSLTGGRDTIYF